This T cell receptor beta chain was documented in a study of identical twins. The CDR3 totals 14 residues. The V gene's germline CDR1 is SGHRS and CDR2 YFSETQ. Many counts were recorded for this clonotype. At one end, the junction sequence differs from germline, possibly due to a read error. Through template switching, a universal primer site was introduced, and the cDNA contained unique molecular identifiers. MiXCR, applied by TCRdb to the 5' RACE reads, yields one record per CDR3 protein. The sample carries around 450,000 distinct CDR3 sequences, over 12% recorded once. Separately, the same data were catalogued under a study of yellow fever vaccine responses in identical twins.

Sequences were obtained from CD4+ T cells sorted from blood. The rearrangement links TRBV5-1 to TRBJ2-3; perhaps D is TRBD1 or TRBD2 (5 bases each). The receptor was derived from a woman aged 18-29 years in good health. CDR3 loop: CASSLRGTTDTQYF. Written as DNA, the CDR3 is TGTGCCAGCAGTTTACGTGGGACCACAGATACGCAGTATTTT. The full variable domain, in which reference TRBV5-1 and TRBJ2-3 provide the parts outside the CDR3, is KAGVTQTPRYLIKTRGQQVTLSCSPISGHRSVSWYQQTPGQGLQFLFEYFSETQRNKGNFPGRFSGRQFSNSRSEMNVSTLELGDSALYLCASSLRGTTDTQYFGPGTRLTVL.